The 28 T cell receptor beta chains given below trace back to one sample, sequenced in a study of blood T cell repertoires in COVID-19. Clones were sequenced by immunoSEQ multiplex PCR, and TCRdb holds only the in-frame ones, with some missing. This table holds roughly 74,000 clones, about 90% found once. Material for sequencing was peripheral blood. The receptors stem from an elderly woman with active or convalescent COVID-19.

This clone was detected only once. The V and J genes are TRBV10-1 and TRBJ2-3; 7 bases fit TRBD1. This CDR3 region has 14 residues. V trimming: 5 bases; J trimming: 2 bases; junction bases outside the gene matches: 4. Germline assignment: CDR1 WNHNN and CDR2 SYGVQD (reference sequence). CDR3 nucleotides: TGCGCCAGCAGTCCGGGACAGTTCACAGATACGCAGTATTTT. Its protein is CASSPGQFTDTQYF.

This sequence joins TRBV7-2 and TRBJ2-1, with 9 bases lining up with TRBD1. CDR1 is SGHTA and CDR2 is FQGNSA in the germline V gene. The CDR3 runs 14 residues. After removal of 5 bases from V and 6 bases from J, the junction contained 5 bases not matched to a gene. CDR3: CASSKNRGRNEQFF. The CDR3 DNA reads TGTGCCAGCAGCAAGAACAGGGGGCGCAATGAGCAGTTCTTC.

V usage is TRBV4-3 and J usage is TRBJ1-5; a possible D gene is TRBD1 (6 bases). CDR3 length: 14 residues. Trimming left V 3 bases short and J 5 bases short, with 11 bases between. Looked up from germline, CDR1 is LGHNA and CDR2 is YSLEER. DNA of the CDR3: TGCGCCAGCAGCCAGGAAACAGGGCATCAGCCCCAGCATTTT. Translation gives CASSQETGHQPQHF.

The chain couples TRBV9 to TRBJ2-2; 11 nucleotides line up with TRBD2. There are 15 residues in the CDR3. Per germline, CDR1 SGDLS and CDR2 YYNGEE. V gave up 6 bases and J gave up 6 bases; unmatched junction bases: 7. The CDR3 reads CASTTLAGGAGELFF. The CDR3 coding sequence is TGTGCCAGCACCACTCTAGCGGGGGGTGCCGGGGAGCTGTTTTTT.

The chain couples TRBV2 to TRBJ2-6; D gene ambiguous. Germline V lookup: CDR1 SNHLY, CDR2 FYNNEI. The CDR3 spans 15 residues. V lost 4 bases and J lost 1, with 8 bases in between. The CDR3 nucleotides read TGTGCCAGCAGTGGGTTGAGATCTGGGGCCAACGTCCTGACTTTC. It yields the protein CASSGLRSGANVLTF.

The J gene is TRBJ2-6, the V gene TRBV27; D not resolved. V lost 2 bases and J lost 0, with 8 bases in between. The germline V gene has CDR1 MNHEY and CDR2 SMNVEV (reference sequence). The CDR3 extends over 16 amino acids. This chain's CDR3 is CASSLNSYSGANVLTF. The CDR3 bases are TGTGCCAGCAGTTTAAATAGTTACTCTGGGGCCAACGTCCTGACTTTC.

V gene TRBV15 combines with J gene TRBJ1-5; D ambiguous. CDR3 length: 16 amino acids. Between the trimmed V and J ends, which lost 1 base and 0 bases, there was a span of 10 bases. Germline CDR1 reads LNHNV; CDR2 reads YYDKDF (reference sequence). This chain's CDR3 is CATSRVTDLSNQPQHF. The CDR3 DNA is TGTGCCACCAGCAGAGTTACAGACCTTAGCAATCAGCCCCAGCATTTT.

The CDR3 nucleotides are TGTGCCATCAGTGGGGGGGGACTAGCGGGAGCGAGCACAGATACGCAGTATTTT. It codes for CAISGGGLAGASTDTQYF. The rearrangement links TRBV10-3 to TRBJ2-3; 14 bases line up with TRBD2. J was trimmed by 0 bases and V by 4 bases; bases with no gene match: 6. This CDR3 has 18 residues. Looked up from germline, CDR1 is ENHRY and CDR2 is SYGVKD.

The CDR3 coding sequence is TGCGCCAGCAGATACGAGGGGGCGAACACTGAAGCTTTCTTT. This sequence encodes CASRYEGANTEAFF. The chain carries TRBV5-1 and TRBJ1-1; 7 bases match TRBD1. V shed 5 bases and J 1 base; nucleotides not matched to a gene: 5. CDR3 length equals 14 residues. Germline V gene data show CDR1 as SGHRS and CDR2 as YFSETQ.

The chain's CDR3 is CASSFQQGSEKLFF. The DNA for the CDR3 is TGTGCCAGCAGCTTCCAACAGGGAAGTGAAAAACTGTTTTTT. The V and J genes are TRBV7-9 and TRBJ1-4; TRBD1 might be the D (6 bases). Germline assignment: CDR1 SEHNR and CDR2 FQNEAQ (reference sequence). The V gene lost 3 bases and the J gene lost 7 bases, with 12 bases spanning the gap. CDR3 length: 14 amino acids.

The chain uses TRBV7-2 and TRBJ2-5; 8 nucleotides align to TRBD2. Germline values: CDR1 SGHTA, CDR2 FQGNSA. V lost 2 bases and J lost 2; bases outside the gene matches: 4. The CDR3 sequence is 15 residues long. CDR3 DNA: TGTGCCAGCAGCTTACTGGGACTAGGGCAAGAGACCCAGTACTTC. It encodes CASSLLGLGQETQYF.

The chain links TRBV11-2 to TRBJ1-2, with 8 positions matching TRBD1. V lost 5 bases to trimming and J lost 8 bases; unmatched junction nucleotides: 4. This CDR3 has 12 residues. The germline CDR1 and CDR2 sequences are SGHAT and FQNNGV. CDR3 bases: TGTGCCAGCAGCGGACAGGGACGCGGCTACACCTTC. It encodes CASSGQGRGYTF.

The J gene is TRBJ2-5, the V gene TRBV2, with 7 bases matching TRBD2. This CDR3 has 13 residues. J lost 3 bases, V lost 6 bases, and 4 bases had no gene match. Germline-derived CDR1 and CDR2 are SNHLY and FYNNEI. The CDR3 loop is CASRGDYKETQYF. The CDR3 DNA follows: TGTGCCAGCAGAGGGGACTACAAAGAGACCCAGTACTTC.

The chain joins TRBV4-3 to TRBJ2-7, with TRBD2 identical over 8 bases. The CDR3 consists of 16 residues. V lost 1 base and J lost 0; bases outside the gene matches: 5. In germline, CDR1 is LGHNA, CDR2 YSLEER. The CDR3 reads CASSQGIGTSSYEQYF. The CDR3 DNA reads as TGCGCCAGCAGCCAAGGGATAGGGACTAGCTCCTACGAGCAGTACTTC.

The chain employs TRBV12-3 or TRBV12-4 and TRBJ1-1; D not resolved. Trimming removed 7 bases from V and 4 bases from J, with 7 bases in between. This CDR3 contains 11 residues. CDR3 nucleotides: TGTGCCAGCAAACTAACCACTGAAGCTTTCTTT. It specifies CASKLTTEAFF.

The CDR3 DNA follows: TGTGCCAGCAGTGCTTACAGGGGGTTGAGCGAGCAGTACTTC. Its protein product is CASSAYRGLSEQYF. The rearrangement joins TRBV2 to TRBJ2-7, with 8 bases aligning to TRBD1. V shed 4 bases, J shed 6 bases, and the junction held 8 bases outside the gene matches. The CDR3 sequence is 14 residues long. Looked up from germline, CDR1 is SNHLY and CDR2 is FYNNEI.

The CDR3 sequence is CASSFLGGREETQYF. CDR3 nucleotides: TGCGCCAGCAGCTTCCTTGGCGGGAGAGAAGAGACCCAGTACTTC. This sequence joins TRBV5-1 and TRBJ2-5; TRBD2 matches 7 bases. The CDR3 totals 15 residues. Germline lookup yields CDR1 SGHRS and CDR2 YFSETQ. After removal of 2 bases from V and 3 bases from J, the junction contained 7 bases not matched to a gene.

This chain joins TRBV4-3 and TRBJ1-2, with D uncertain. V lost 3 bases to trimming and J lost 0 bases, with 11 bases between them. The CDR3 is 15 amino acids. Germline V gene data show CDR1 as LGHNA and CDR2 as YSLEER. The CDR3 region is CASSHTSLSNYGYTF. CDR3 coding DNA: TGCGCCAGCAGCCATACTAGTCTTTCTAACTATGGCTACACCTTC.

This sequence joins TRBV13 and TRBJ2-2; 10 nucleotides line up with TRBD1. V dropped 5 bases and J dropped 5; count of bases not matched to a gene: 8. Germline loops: CDR1 PRHDT, CDR2 FYEKMQ (reference sequence). This CDR3 has 16 amino acids. The CDR3 reads CASSQRPGQGTGELFF. The DNA for the CDR3 is TGTGCCAGCAGCCAGAGACCGGGACAGGGGACCGGGGAGCTGTTTTTT. Looking up the rest from reference TRBV13 and TRBJ2-2 gives the full variable domain: AAGVIQSPRHLIKEKRETATLKCYPIPRHDTVYWYQQGPGQDPQFLISFYEKMQSDKGSIPDRFSAQQFSDYHSELNMSSLELGDSALYFCASSQRPGQGTGELFFGEGSRLTVL.

This chain links TRBV19 with TRBJ1-1; D call uncertain. The CDR3 extends over 13 amino acids. Germline lookup yields CDR1 LNHDA and CDR2 SQIVND (reference sequence). V gave up 3 bases and J gave up 1 base, with 6 bases separating them. For the CDR3, the DNA is TGTGCCAGTAGTATGGAGGGGAACACTGAAGCTTTCTTT. Amino acid sequence: CASSMEGNTEAFF.

This chain connects TRBV7-2 to TRBJ1-1; D remains unclear. CDR3 length: 14 amino acids. Trimming took off 6 bases at V and 4 bases at J, with 15 bases between the two ends. From germline, CDR1 is SGHTA and CDR2 FQGNSA. The chain's CDR3 is CASSRRWEVTEAFF. The CDR3 nucleotides read TGTGCCAGCAGTCGCAGGTGGGAGGTCACTGAAGCTTTCTTT. Supplemented by reference TRBV7-2 and TRBJ1-1, the full variable domain reads GAGVSQSPSNKVTEKGKDVELRCDPISGHTALYWYRQSLGQGLEFLIYFQGNSAPDKSGLPSDRFSAERTGGSVSTLTIQRTQQEDSAVYLCASSRRWEVTEAFFGQGTRLTVV.

The chain carries TRBV4-3 and TRBJ1-2, with 8 positions matching TRBD1. The V segment lost 5 bases and the J segment 6 bases; nucleotides outside the gene matches: 14. This CDR3 has 16 residues. Per germline, CDR1 LGHNA and CDR2 YSLEER. The CDR3, as DNA: TGCGCCAGCAGCTTTAGCTTCGGACAGGGCGGTCATGGCTACACCTTC. Translation gives CASSFSFGQGGHGYTF.

This clone has more than one count but fewer than ten. This rearrangement joins TRBV9 to TRBJ2-3; 7 nucleotides align to TRBD1. The V gene's germline CDR1 is SGDLS and CDR2 YYNGEE. CDR3 length: 13 amino acids. V lost 4 bases to trimming and J lost 2 bases; unmatched junction nucleotides: 1. The CDR3: CASSQGVTDTQYF. The CDR3 nucleotides read TGTGCCAGCAGCCAGGGGGTCACAGATACGCAGTATTTT.

This rearrangement joins TRBV6-6 to TRBJ2-1; D ambiguous. Trimming pared 7 bases from V and 3 bases from J, leaving 16 bases between. The CDR3 totals 15 residues. CDR1 and CDR2 (germline): MNHNY, SVGAGI (reference sequence). The CDR3 DNA sequence: TGTGCCAGCACCCCAGGCGCCCCGCTCTACAATGAGCAGTTCTTC. Protein product: CASTPGAPLYNEQFF.

The V and J genes are TRBV19 and TRBJ2-3; D remains unclear. Trimming shortened V by 4 bases and J by 6 bases, and 11 bases separated the two germline ends. CDR1 LNHDA and CDR2 SQIVND come from the germline V gene (reference sequence). The CDR3 is 13 residues long. The CDR3 DNA reads as TGTGCCAGTAGTACTCGACCCGGGGATACGCAGTATTTT. It codes for CASSTRPGDTQYF.

Only one count was recorded for this clone. The chain is built from TRBV5-1 and TRBJ1-1; 7 bases line up with TRBD1. The CDR3 spans 14 residues. The germline gives CDR1 SGHRS, CDR2 YFSETQ. With V trimmed by 2 bases and J by 4 bases, 5 bases remained unmatched. CDR3 nucleotides: TGCGCCAGCAGCTTAGACAGGGTCGGCACTGAAGCTTTCTTT. Protein sequence: CASSLDRVGTEAFF.

The chain couples TRBV6-6 to TRBJ2-7; TRBD1 might be the D (6 bases). This CDR3 region has 16 residues. V was cut by 0 bases and J by 0 bases, with 12 bases left in between. Germline CDR1 and CDR2: MNHNY and SVGAGI (reference sequence). DNA of the CDR3: TGTGCCAGCAGTTACTCCCGGGACACCCACTCCTACGAGCAGTACTTC. Its translation: CASSYSRDTHSYEQYF.

This clone came up once. The rearrangement uses TRBV18 and TRBJ2-7, with D maybe TRBD1 (5 bases). The CDR3 spans 14 residues. Germline CDR1 reads KGHSH; CDR2 reads LQKENI. The V gene lost 8 bases and the J gene lost 0 bases, with 14 bases spanning the gap. CDR3 protein: CASQRQLNSYEQYF. As DNA, the CDR3 is TGTGCCAGCCAGAGACAGCTTAACTCCTACGAGCAGTACTTC.